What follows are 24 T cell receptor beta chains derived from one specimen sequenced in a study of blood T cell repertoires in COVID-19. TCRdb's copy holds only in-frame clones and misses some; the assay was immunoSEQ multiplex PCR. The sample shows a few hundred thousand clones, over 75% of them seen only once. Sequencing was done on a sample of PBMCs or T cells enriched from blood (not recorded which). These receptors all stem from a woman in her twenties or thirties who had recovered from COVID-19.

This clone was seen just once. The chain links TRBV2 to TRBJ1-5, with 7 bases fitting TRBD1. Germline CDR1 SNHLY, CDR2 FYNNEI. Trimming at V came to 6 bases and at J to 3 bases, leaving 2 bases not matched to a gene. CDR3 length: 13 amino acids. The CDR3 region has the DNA TGTGCCAGCAGGGGACAGCTCAATCAGCCCCAGCATTTT. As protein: CASRGQLNQPQHF.

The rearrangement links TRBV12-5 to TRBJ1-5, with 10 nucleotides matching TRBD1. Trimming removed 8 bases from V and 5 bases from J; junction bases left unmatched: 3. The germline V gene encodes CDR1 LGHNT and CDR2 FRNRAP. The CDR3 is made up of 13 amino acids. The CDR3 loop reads CASSGQGDQPQHF. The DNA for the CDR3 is TGTGCTAGTTCCGGACAGGGGGATCAGCCCCAGCATTTT. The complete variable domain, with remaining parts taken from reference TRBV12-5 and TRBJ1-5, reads DARVTQTPRHKVTEMGQEVTMRCQPILGHNTVFWYRQTMMQGLELLAYFRNRAPLDDSGMPKDRFSAEMPDATLATLKIQPSEPRDSAVYFCASSGQGDQPQHFGDGTRLSIL.

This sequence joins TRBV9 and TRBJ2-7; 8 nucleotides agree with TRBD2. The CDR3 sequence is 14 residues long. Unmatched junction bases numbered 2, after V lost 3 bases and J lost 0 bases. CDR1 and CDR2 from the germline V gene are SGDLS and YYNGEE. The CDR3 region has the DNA TGTGCCAGCAGCGCCGGACTAGCCTCCTACGAGCAGTACTTC. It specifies CASSAGLASYEQYF. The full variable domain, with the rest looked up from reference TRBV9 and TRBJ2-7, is DSGVTQTPKHLITATGQRVTLRCSPRSGDLSVYWYQQSLDQGLQFLIQYYNGEERAKGNILERFSAQQFPDLHSELNLSSLELGDSALYFCASSAGLASYEQYFGPGTRLTVT.

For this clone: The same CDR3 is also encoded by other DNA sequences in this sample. The chain's CDR3 is CASSLEGADSPLHF. The DNA for the CDR3 is TGCGCCAGCAGCTTGGAGGGGGCAGATTCACCCCTCCACTTT. The V call is TRBV5-1, the J call TRBJ1-6, with TRBD1 matching over 7 bases. The CDR3 loop spans 14 amino acids. Germline CDR1 and CDR2: SGHRS and YFSETQ. J gave up 8 bases and V 0 bases, and 2 bases lay outside the gene matches.

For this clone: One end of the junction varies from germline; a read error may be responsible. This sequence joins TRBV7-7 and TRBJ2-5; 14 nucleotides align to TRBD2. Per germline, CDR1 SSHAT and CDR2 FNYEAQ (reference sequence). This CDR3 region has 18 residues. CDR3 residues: CASSPTTGLAGARETQYF. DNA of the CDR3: TGTGCTAGCAGCCCCACGACGGGACTAGCGGGGGCTCGCGAGACCCAGTACTTC.

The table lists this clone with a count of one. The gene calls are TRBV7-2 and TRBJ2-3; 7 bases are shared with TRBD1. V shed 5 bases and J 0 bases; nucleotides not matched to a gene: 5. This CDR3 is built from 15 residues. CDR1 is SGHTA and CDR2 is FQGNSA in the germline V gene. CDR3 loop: CASSAWDRSTDTQYF. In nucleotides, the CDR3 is TGTGCCAGCAGCGCCTGGGACAGAAGCACAGATACGCAGTATTTT.

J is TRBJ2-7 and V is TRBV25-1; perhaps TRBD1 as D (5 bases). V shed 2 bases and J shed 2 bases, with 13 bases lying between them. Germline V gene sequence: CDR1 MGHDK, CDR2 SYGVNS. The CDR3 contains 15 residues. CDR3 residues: CASSERGKGPYEQYF. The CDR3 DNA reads TGTGCCAGCAGTGAAAGGGGAAAGGGGCCCTACGAGCAGTACTTC.

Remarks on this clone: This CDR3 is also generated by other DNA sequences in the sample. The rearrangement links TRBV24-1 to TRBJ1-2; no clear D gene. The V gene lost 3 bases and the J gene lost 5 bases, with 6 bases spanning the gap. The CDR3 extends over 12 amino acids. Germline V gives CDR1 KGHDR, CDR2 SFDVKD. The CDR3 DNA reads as TGTGCCACCAGTGATGCGGGATATGGCTACACCTTC. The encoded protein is CATSDAGYGYTF.

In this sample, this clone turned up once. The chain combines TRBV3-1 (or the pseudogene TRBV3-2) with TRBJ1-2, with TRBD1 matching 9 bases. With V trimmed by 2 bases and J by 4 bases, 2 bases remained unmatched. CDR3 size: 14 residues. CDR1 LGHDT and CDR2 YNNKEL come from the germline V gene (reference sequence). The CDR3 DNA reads TGTGCCAGCAGCCAAACAGGGGGCATCTATGGCTACACCTTC. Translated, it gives CASSQTGGIYGYTF.

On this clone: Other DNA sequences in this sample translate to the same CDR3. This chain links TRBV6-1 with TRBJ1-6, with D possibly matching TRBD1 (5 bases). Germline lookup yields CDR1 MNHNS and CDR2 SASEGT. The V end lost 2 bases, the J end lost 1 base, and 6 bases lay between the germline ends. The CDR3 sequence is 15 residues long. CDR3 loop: CASSEQGSYNSPLHF. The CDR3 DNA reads TGTGCCAGCAGTGAACAGGGTTCCTATAATTCACCCCTCCACTTT.

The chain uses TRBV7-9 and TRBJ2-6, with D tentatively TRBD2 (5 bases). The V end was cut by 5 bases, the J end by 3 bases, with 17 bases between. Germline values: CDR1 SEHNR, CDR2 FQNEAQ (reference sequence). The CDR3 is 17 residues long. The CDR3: CASSPPMRVGGANVLTF. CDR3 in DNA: TGTGCCAGCAGCCCCCCCATGCGGGTCGGTGGGGCCAACGTCCTGACTTTC. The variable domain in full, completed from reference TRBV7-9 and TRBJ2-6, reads DTGVSQNPRHKITKRGQNVTFRCDPISEHNRLYWYRQTLGQGPEFLTYFQNEAQLEKSRLLSDRFSAERPKGSFSTLEIQRTEQGDSAMYLCASSPPMRVGGANVLTFGAGSRLTVL.

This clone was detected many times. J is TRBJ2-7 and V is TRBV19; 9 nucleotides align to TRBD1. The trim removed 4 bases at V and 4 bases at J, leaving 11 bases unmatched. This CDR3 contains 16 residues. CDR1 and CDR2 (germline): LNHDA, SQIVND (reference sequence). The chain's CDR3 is CASSRDAGQGGYEQYF. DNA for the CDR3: TGTGCCAGTAGTAGGGATGCGGGACAGGGTGGTTACGAGCAGTACTTC.

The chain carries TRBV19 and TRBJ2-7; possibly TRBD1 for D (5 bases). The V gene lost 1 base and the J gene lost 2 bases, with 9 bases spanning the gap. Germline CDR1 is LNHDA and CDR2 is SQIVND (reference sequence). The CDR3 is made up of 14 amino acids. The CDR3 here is CASSIAQGTYEQYF. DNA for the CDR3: TGTGCCAGTAGTATAGCTCAGGGAACCTACGAGCAGTACTTC.

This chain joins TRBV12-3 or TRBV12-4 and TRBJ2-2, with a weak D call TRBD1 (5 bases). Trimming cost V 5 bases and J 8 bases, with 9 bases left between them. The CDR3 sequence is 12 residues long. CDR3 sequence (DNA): TGTGCCAGCAGTCTCAGACAGGGGGAGCTGTTTTTT. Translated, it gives CASSLRQGELFF.

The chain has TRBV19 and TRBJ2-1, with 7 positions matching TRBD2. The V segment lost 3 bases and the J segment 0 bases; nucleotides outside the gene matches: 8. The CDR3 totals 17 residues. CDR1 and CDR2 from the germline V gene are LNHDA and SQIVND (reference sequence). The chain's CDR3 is CASSMLAATISYNEQFF. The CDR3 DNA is TGTGCCAGTAGTATGCTAGCGGCAACGATCTCCTACAATGAGCAGTTCTTC.

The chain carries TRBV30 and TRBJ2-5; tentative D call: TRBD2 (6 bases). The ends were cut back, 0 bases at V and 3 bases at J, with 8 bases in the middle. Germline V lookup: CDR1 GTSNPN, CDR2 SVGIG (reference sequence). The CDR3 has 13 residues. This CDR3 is CAWSVGGEETQYF. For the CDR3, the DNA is TGTGCCTGGAGTGTGGGCGGGGAAGAGACCCAGTACTTC.

The CDR3 nucleotides read TGTGCCAGCTCAGCCCAACAGGGGGCGCGGAATCAGCCCCAGCATTTT. It specifies CASSAQQGARNQPQHF. The chain carries TRBV18 and TRBJ1-5; 9 bases line up with TRBD1. The germline CDR1 and CDR2 sequences are KGHSH and LQKENI. The CDR3 covers 16 residues. J gave up 4 bases and V 5 bases, and 9 bases lay outside the gene matches.

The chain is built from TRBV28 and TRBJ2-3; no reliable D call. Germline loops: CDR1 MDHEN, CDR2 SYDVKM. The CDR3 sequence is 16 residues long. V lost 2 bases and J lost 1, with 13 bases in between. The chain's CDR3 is CASSLSPQARTDTQYF. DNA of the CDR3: TGTGCCAGCAGTTTAAGCCCTCAAGCCCGCACAGATACGCAGTATTTT.

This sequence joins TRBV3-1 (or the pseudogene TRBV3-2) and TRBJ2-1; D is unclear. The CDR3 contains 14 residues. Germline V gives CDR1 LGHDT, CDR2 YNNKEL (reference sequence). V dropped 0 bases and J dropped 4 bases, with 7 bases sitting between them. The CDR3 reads CASSQDFQYNEQFF. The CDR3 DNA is TGTGCCAGCAGCCAAGACTTCCAGTACAATGAGCAGTTCTTC.

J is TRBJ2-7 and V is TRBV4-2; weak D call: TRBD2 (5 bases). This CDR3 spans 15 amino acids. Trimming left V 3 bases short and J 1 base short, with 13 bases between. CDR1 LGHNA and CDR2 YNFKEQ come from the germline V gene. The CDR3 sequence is CASSHSGGGSYEQYF. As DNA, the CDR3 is TGTGCCAGCAGCCATTCCGGCGGAGGTTCCTACGAGCAGTACTTC.

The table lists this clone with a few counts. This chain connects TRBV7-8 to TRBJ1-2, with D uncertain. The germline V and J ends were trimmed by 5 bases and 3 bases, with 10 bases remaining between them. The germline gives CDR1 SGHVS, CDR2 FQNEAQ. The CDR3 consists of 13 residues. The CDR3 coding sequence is TGTGCCAGCAGCCCTATCCGGGACTATGGCTACACCTTC. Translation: CASSPIRDYGYTF.

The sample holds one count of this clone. CDR3 sequence: CASSPLGSTYGYTF. DNA for the CDR3: TGTGCCAGCAGCCCCCTAGGCAGTACCTATGGCTACACCTTC. This chain links TRBV7-6 with TRBJ1-2; D is unclear. Trimming stripped 5 bases from V and 4 bases from J, with 14 bases between. Per germline, CDR1 SGHVS and CDR2 FNYEAQ. CDR3 length: 14 residues.

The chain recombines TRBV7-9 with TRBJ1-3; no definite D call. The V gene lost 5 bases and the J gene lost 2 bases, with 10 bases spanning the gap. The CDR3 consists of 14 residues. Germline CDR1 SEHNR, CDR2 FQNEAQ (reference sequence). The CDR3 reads CASSRPTPGNTIYF. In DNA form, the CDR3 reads TGTGCCAGCAGCCGCCCGACACCTGGAAACACCATATATTTT.

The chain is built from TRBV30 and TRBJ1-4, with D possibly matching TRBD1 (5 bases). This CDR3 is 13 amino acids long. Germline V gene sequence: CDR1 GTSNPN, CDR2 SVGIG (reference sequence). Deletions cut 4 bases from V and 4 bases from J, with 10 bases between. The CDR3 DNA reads TGTGCCTGGACTGGAGACAGTAATGAAAAACTGTTTTTT. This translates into CAWTGDSNEKLFF.